This T cell receptor (beta chain) was documented in a study of memory CD4+ T cells and cytomegalovirus serostatus. Regarding the study as a whole: About 40% of the roughly 150 known CMV-associated TCRbeta sequences appeared in CD4+ memory. CMV serostatus prediction reached median AUC roughly 0.95, or 0.91 with US-trained model.

Germline V CDR1 and CDR2: SGHTA, FQGNSA. CDR3 length: 13 residues. Trimming at V came to 5 bases and at J to 12 bases, leaving 12 bases not matched to a gene. Single viable CD3+CD4+CD8-CD45RO+ cells were sorted as the memory CD4+ T cells. For this clone: The antigen remains unidentified.

How the authors handled the data: Out-of-frame sequences were removed, leaving around 2,000,000 distinct TCRbeta sequences. Produced via immunoSEQ multiplex PCR; TCRdb's table is partial and in-frame only. V, J and clone size are those of that table, while D and trimming were read from the DNA. Among about 82,000 clones listed, approximately 84% were seen once. This receptor was taken from an adult in good health and CMV-seronegative. Sequenced material: memory CD4+ T cells from blood. The gene calls are TRBV7-2 and TRBJ1-1; the match to TRBD1 covers 7 bases. The CDR3 DNA reads as TGTGCCAGCAGCACGGGACAGTCGAAGAAATCTTTCTTT. Its protein product is CASSTGQSKKSFF.